These 19 T cell receptor beta chains share one sample of origin, sequenced in a study of T cell responses to AZD1222 COVID-19 vaccine. Assay used: immunoSEQ multiplex PCR; TCRdb lists only in-frame clones, some missing. The sample carries 60,000 to 75,000 clones, around 90% recorded once. The sample was peripheral blood, taken on day 0 of AZD1222 vaccination. The receptors derive from an adult in good health.

The CDR3 is CASSVLQGTDTQYF. DNA of the CDR3: TGTGCCAGCAGTGTGTTACAGGGGACAGATACGCAGTATTTT. The chain combines TRBV2 with TRBJ2-3; TRBD1 matches at 7 bases. V gave up 4 bases and J gave up 3 bases; unmatched junction bases: 4. The CDR3 extends over 14 amino acids. CDR1 is SNHLY, CDR2 FYNNEI, per germline.

The rearrangement uses TRBV18 and TRBJ2-5, with D unresolved. The CDR3 loop spans 11 amino acids. Germline V lookup: CDR1 KGHSH, CDR2 LQKENI. Trimming removed 3 bases at V and 5 bases at J, with 4 bases between. This CDR3 reads CASSPGETQYF. CDR3 sequence (DNA): TGTGCCAGCTCACCCGGTGAGACCCAGTACTTC.

This chain uses TRBV2 with TRBJ1-6; no definite D call. Trimming left V 0 bases short and J 5 bases short, with 11 bases between. The CDR3 is 16 amino acids. Germline CDR1 is SNHLY and CDR2 is FYNNEI. CDR3 protein: CASSEAGGNHNSPLHF. The CDR3 DNA follows: TGTGCCAGCAGTGAAGCTGGTGGGAACCATAATTCACCCCTCCACTTT.

This CDR3 is CASSTTGYNYGYTF. CDR3 DNA sequence: TGTGCCAGTAGTACGACAGGTTATAACTATGGCTACACCTTC. J is TRBJ1-2 and V is TRBV19, with D tentatively TRBD1 (6 bases). Germline V gene data show CDR1 as LNHDA and CDR2 as SQIVND (reference sequence). Deletions cut 4 bases from V and 1 base from J, with 10 bases between. CDR3 length equals 14 residues. Combining the CDR3 with reference TRBV19 and TRBJ1-2 gives the whole variable domain DGGITQSPKYLFRKEGQNVTLSCEQNLNHDAMYWYRQDPGQGLRLIYYSQIVNDFQKGDIAEGYSVSREKKESFPLTVTSAQKNPTAFYLCASSTTGYNYGYTFGSGTRLTVV.

This chain links TRBV2 with TRBJ1-6; D may be TRBD1 (5 bases). The ends were cut back, 4 bases at V and 8 bases at J, with 18 bases in the middle. Per germline, CDR1 SNHLY and CDR2 FYNNEI. The CDR3 is made up of 16 amino acids. The CDR3 nucleotides are TGTGCCAGCAGTGTACAAGGGGACGCCCTTCATTCACCCCTCCACTTT. It yields the protein CASSVQGDALHSPLHF.

The genes are TRBV7-8 and TRBJ1-1; 7 positions agree with TRBD1. V lost 5 bases to trimming and J lost 7 bases; unmatched junction nucleotides: 7. This CDR3 contains 13 residues. Germline V lookup: CDR1 SGHVS, CDR2 FQNEAQ. In DNA form, the CDR3 reads TGTGCCAGCAGCGATCGACAGGGATTTGAAGCTTTCTTT. Residues: CASSDRQGFEAFF.

This chain joins TRBV18 and TRBJ1-1; the D is unclear. Germline assignment: CDR1 KGHSH and CDR2 LQKENI. The V end was cut by 2 bases, the J end by 3 bases, with 4 bases between. The CDR3 runs 12 residues. The CDR3 DNA sequence: TGTGCCAGCTCACCAGGGGACACTGAAGCTTTCTTT. Protein product: CASSPGDTEAFF.

The CDR3, as DNA: TGTGCCAGCAGTCCCGGGGGGGTATCCTCCTACAATGAGCAGTTCTTC. As protein: CASSPGGVSSYNEQFF. The V and J genes are TRBV5-4 and TRBJ2-1, with 8 bases that match TRBD2. The CDR3 has 16 residues. After removal of 5 bases from V and 0 bases from J, the junction contained 7 bases not matched to a gene. Germline CDR1 and CDR2: SGHNT and YYREEE (reference sequence). Full variable domain (remainder filled in from reference TRBV5-4 and TRBJ2-1): ETGVTQSPTHLIKTRGQQVTLRCSSQSGHNTVSWYQQALGQGPQFIFQYYREEENGRGNFPPRFSGLQFPNYSSELNVNALELDDSALYLCASSPGGVSSYNEQFFGPGTRLTVL.

The gene calls are TRBV19 and TRBJ1-2, with TRBD1 as a possible D gene (5 bases). The V end lost 2 bases, the J end lost 3 bases, and 10 bases lay between the germline ends. Germline V gene data show CDR1 as LNHDA and CDR2 as SQIVND (reference sequence). This CDR3 region has 14 residues. CDR3 nucleotides: TGTGCCAGTAGTATATGGGGGAACGACTATGGCTACACCTTC. It translates to CASSIWGNDYGYTF.

V gene TRBV7-8 combines with J gene TRBJ1-1, with D uncertain. Germline V CDR1 and CDR2: SGHVS, FQNEAQ. The CDR3 is 14 residues long. Between the trimmed V and J ends, which lost 0 bases and 4 bases, there was a span of 9 bases. This CDR3 reads CASSLAGYGTEAFF. The CDR3 DNA reads TGTGCCAGCAGCTTAGCAGGGTACGGCACTGAAGCTTTCTTT.

The chain carries TRBV27 and TRBJ1-2, with D perhaps matching TRBD1 (6 bases). Germline CDR1 and CDR2: MNHEY and SMNVEV (reference sequence). The CDR3 runs to 14 residues. V was clipped by 2 bases and J by 2 bases, with 9 bases between them. This CDR3 reads CASSLLGQNYGYTF. The CDR3 DNA reads as TGTGCCAGCAGTTTACTTGGACAGAACTATGGCTACACCTTC.

The chain is built from TRBV7-2 and TRBJ2-7; 8 bases align to TRBD2. Trimming cost V 3 bases and J 0 bases; bases outside gene matches: 4. The CDR3 is made up of 15 amino acids. In germline, CDR1 is SGHTA, CDR2 FQGNSA. CDR3 nucleotide sequence: TGTGCCAGCAGCTTTAGCGGGGTTATCTCCTACGAGCAGTACTTC. It encodes CASSFSGVISYEQYF.

DNA for the CDR3: TGCAGTGCTAGTCCCGGGACCGCGAACTATGGCTACACCTTC. It is translated as CSASPGTANYGYTF. This rearrangement joins TRBV20-1 to TRBJ1-2, with D perhaps TRBD1 (5 bases). The CDR3 runs to 14 residues. Germline-derived CDR1 and CDR2 are DFQATT and SNEGSKA (reference sequence). The ends were cut back, 3 bases at V and 2 bases at J, with 13 bases in the middle.

This clone showed up just once. V is TRBV18 and J is TRBJ1-1; possibly TRBD1 for D (6 bases). Trimming left V 3 bases short and J 3 bases short, with 11 bases between. CDR1 is KGHSH, CDR2 LQKENI, per germline. The CDR3 extends over 14 amino acids. The CDR3 reads CASSPGAGDTEAFF. In DNA form, the CDR3 reads TGTGCCAGCTCACCTGGGGCAGGGGACACTGAAGCTTTCTTT.

This chain uses TRBV9 with TRBJ1-4, with TRBD1 matching 8 bases. This CDR3 contains 14 residues. J gave up 5 bases and V 1 base, and 1 base lay outside the gene matches. Per the germline V gene, CDR1 is SGDLS and CDR2 is YYNGEE. The chain's CDR3 is CASSVTGGNEKLFF. The CDR3, as DNA: TGTGCCAGCAGCGTAACAGGGGGAAATGAAAAACTGTTTTTT.

This clone showed up just once. V and J are TRBV15 and TRBJ1-2, with D possibly being TRBD1 (5 bases). CDR1 is LNHNV and CDR2 is YYDKDF in the germline V gene (reference sequence). The CDR3 loop spans 13 amino acids. V dropped 2 bases and J dropped 5 bases, with 9 bases sitting between them. The CDR3 spells CATSRRGGYGYTF. The CDR3, as DNA: TGTGCCACCAGCAGAAGGGGTGGTTATGGCTACACCTTC.

V and J are TRBV7-2 and TRBJ2-1, with 9 positions matching TRBD2. Germline V CDR1 and CDR2: SGHTA, FQGNSA. This CDR3 is 15 amino acids long. Trimming cost V 5 bases and J 1 base; bases outside gene matches: 3. This CDR3 is CASSGSGGSYNEQFF. The CDR3 DNA is TGTGCCAGCAGCGGTAGCGGGGGATCCTACAATGAGCAGTTCTTC.

The chain uses TRBV6-2 or TRBV6-3 and TRBJ1-1; 11 bases line up with TRBD1. The V gene's germline CDR1 is MNHEY and CDR2 SVGEGT. J was trimmed by 1 base and V by 2 bases; bases with no gene match: 6. The CDR3 consists of 17 residues. The CDR3 region has the DNA TGTGCCAGCAGTTACCTGTCGGACAGGGGGCGGAACACTGAAGCTTTCTTT. Translated: CASSYLSDRGRNTEAFF.

The chain is built from TRBV7-9 and TRBJ2-5; D is perhaps TRBD1 (6 bases). The CDR3 contains 16 residues. Per the germline V gene, CDR1 is SEHNR and CDR2 is FQNEAQ (reference sequence). Trimming cost V 5 bases and J 0 bases, with 16 bases left between them. CDR3 residues: CASSPTGQKYQETQYF. CDR3 coding DNA: TGTGCCAGCAGCCCTACGGGACAAAAGTACCAAGAGACCCAGTACTTC.